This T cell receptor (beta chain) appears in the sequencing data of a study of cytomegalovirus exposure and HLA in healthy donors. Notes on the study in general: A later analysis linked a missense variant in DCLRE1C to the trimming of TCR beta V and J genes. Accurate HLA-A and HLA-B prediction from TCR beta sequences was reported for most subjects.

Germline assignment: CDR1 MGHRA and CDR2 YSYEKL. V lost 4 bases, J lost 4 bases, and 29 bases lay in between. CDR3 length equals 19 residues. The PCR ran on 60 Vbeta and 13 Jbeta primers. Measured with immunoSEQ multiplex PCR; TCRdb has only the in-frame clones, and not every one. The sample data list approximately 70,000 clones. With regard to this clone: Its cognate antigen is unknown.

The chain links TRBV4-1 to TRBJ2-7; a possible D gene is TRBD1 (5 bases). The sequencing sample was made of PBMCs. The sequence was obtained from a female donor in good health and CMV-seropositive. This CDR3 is CASSPKLPGYGVLGYEQYF. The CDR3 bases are TGCGCCAGCAGCCCCAAGCTACCAGGGTACGGAGTACTTGGGTACGAGCAGTACTTC.